Below are 10 T cell receptor beta chains sequenced from a single sample in a study of T cell responses to AZD1222 COVID-19 vaccine. Sequenced by immunoSEQ multiplex PCR; TCRdb stores in-frame clones only, minus some. The sample contains 180,000 or so clones, about 93% of which appear only once. Here the sequenced sample was peripheral blood, taken 28 days after the second dose of the MenACWY control vaccine. The receptor source for this set is an adult who received the MenACWY meningococcal vaccine as a control.

The rearrangement links TRBV2 to TRBJ1-6, with D perhaps TRBD1 (5 bases). Germline V gene lookup returns CDR1 SNHLY and CDR2 FYNNEI. Trimming pared 6 bases from V and 0 bases from J, leaving 12 bases between. This CDR3 region has 16 residues. CDR3 DNA sequence: TGTGCCAGCAGCGAAAGGGGCGGCTCCTATAATTCACCCCTCCACTTT. Protein product: CASSERGGSYNSPLHF.

The chain recombines TRBV28 with TRBJ2-1; unclear D gene. In germline, CDR1 is MDHEN, CDR2 SYDVKM. This CDR3 region has 12 residues. V gave up 5 bases and J gave up 9 bases, with 11 bases separating them. The CDR3 loop reads CASSPPLGEQFF. The CDR3 nucleotides are TGTGCCAGCAGTCCACCTCTCGGTGAGCAGTTCTTC.

The CDR3: CASNDGSGNTIYF. CDR3 bases: TGTGCCAGCAACGATGGAAGCGGAAACACCATATATTTT. The chain recombines TRBV9 with TRBJ1-3; D gene uncertain. The germline CDR1 and CDR2 sequences are SGDLS and YYNGEE. Trimming took off 6 bases at V and 4 bases at J, with 11 bases between the two ends. There are 13 residues in the CDR3. Based on the CDR3 plus reference TRBV9 and TRBJ1-3, the full variable domain is DSGVTQTPKHLITATGQRVTLRCSPRSGDLSVYWYQQSLDQGLQFLIQYYNGEERAKGNILERFSAQQFPDLHSELNLSSLELGDSALYFCASNDGSGNTIYFGEGSWLTVV.

This chain connects TRBV11-3 to TRBJ2-7; D not certain. The CDR3 totals 16 residues. Looked up from germline, CDR1 is SGHNT and CDR2 is YENEEA. With 0 bases removed from V and 1 base from J, the gap between germline ends came to 13 bases. CDR3 DNA sequence: TGTGCCAGCAGCTTAGAGGGTATTGGGGTTTCCTACGAGCAGTACTTC. Residues: CASSLEGIGVSYEQYF. Full variable domain (outside the CDR3, taken from reference TRBV11-3 and TRBJ2-7): EAGVVQSPRYKIIEKKQPVAFWCNPISGHNTLYWYLQNLGQGPELLIRYENEEAVDDSQLPKDRFSAERLKGVDSTLKIQPAELGDSAVYLCASSLEGIGVSYEQYFGPGTRLTVT.

This clone was counted a few times. The chain employs TRBV19 and TRBJ1-2; 9 positions agree with TRBD1. This CDR3 comprises 14 residues. Germline trimming cut 5 bases from V and 4 bases from J; bases unmatched to any gene: 5. The germline gives CDR1 LNHDA, CDR2 SQIVND (reference sequence). This CDR3 reads CASSPAGQGYGYTF. CDR3 DNA: TGTGCCAGTAGTCCCGCGGGACAGGGCTATGGCTACACCTTC.

In its sample, this clone was seen once. The chain joins TRBV4-2 to TRBJ1-1; D remains ambiguous. V lost 0 bases to trimming and J lost 1 base, with 6 bases between them. The germline V gene encodes CDR1 LGHNA and CDR2 YNFKEQ. This CDR3 comprises 14 residues. The chain's CDR3 is CASSQDHRNTEAFF. DNA of the CDR3: TGTGCCAGCAGCCAAGATCACAGGAACACTGAAGCTTTCTTT.

V is TRBV5-6 and J is TRBJ1-1, with D perhaps matching TRBD1 (5 bases). With 3 bases removed from V and 6 bases from J, the gap between germline ends came to 27 bases. Germline CDR1 reads SGHDT; CDR2 reads YYEEEE. The CDR3 contains 18 residues. The CDR3 coding sequence is TGTGCCAGCAGCTCTGGATTTGGTCGGGGGTCCCTCCGGGCTGAAGCTTTCTTT. It translates to CASSSGFGRGSLRAEAFF.

The CDR3 sequence is CASSEQGLSNQPQHF. The CDR3 DNA reads TGTGCCAGCAGCGAGCAGGGGTTAAGCAATCAGCCCCAGCATTTT. V and J are TRBV2 and TRBJ1-5, with D perhaps matching TRBD1 (6 bases). The length of the CDR3 is 15 residues. Trimming cost V 6 bases and J 1 base, with 13 bases left between them. The germline V gene encodes CDR1 SNHLY and CDR2 FYNNEI.

The chain employs TRBV4-3 and TRBJ2-1; D is perhaps TRBD1 (6 bases). There are 16 residues in the CDR3. Deletions cut 0 bases from V and 4 bases from J, with 13 bases between. The V gene's germline CDR1 is LGHNA and CDR2 YSLEER. CDR3 sequence (DNA): TGCGCCAGCAGCCAAGAGAGAGGGGGAGTTTACAATGAGCAGTTCTTC. Protein product: CASSQERGGVYNEQFF.

V gene TRBV18 combines with J gene TRBJ1-2, with TRBD1 as a possible D gene (6 bases). V was cut by 4 bases and J by 4 bases, with 16 bases left in between. The CDR3 extends over 15 amino acids. CDR1 is KGHSH and CDR2 is LQKENI in the germline V gene. The CDR3: CASSRSQGPGYGYTF. CDR3 DNA: TGTGCCAGCTCACGAAGTCAGGGGCCTGGCTATGGCTACACCTTC.